This section outlines one T cell receptor beta chain sequence together with its context. The CDR3 loop spans 13 amino acids. V was pared by 4 bases and J by 6 bases, with 11 bases between. CDR1 is SGDLS and CDR2 is YYNGEE in the germline V gene. This sample stems from a study of blood T cell repertoires in COVID-19. Study as a whole: Specimens from acute and convalescent COVID-19 originated in the United States, Italy and Spain.

Exposed enrollees had met someone with a PCR-confirmed or clinician-diagnosed COVID-19 case at some point within the 2 weeks before study entry. The repertoire was sequenced with immunoSEQ multiplex PCR; TCRdb's copy has only in-frame clones and lacks some. The repertoire holds over 200,000 clones, with 75% to 90% as singletons. Material: PBMCs or T cells enriched from blood (not recorded which). The TCR comes from a woman between 25 and 40 years old who had been exposed to COVID-19. This chain links TRBV9 with TRBJ1-5; the D gene is possibly TRBD1 (5 bases). Here the CDR3 reads CASSLGGVQPQHF. The CDR3 DNA reads as TGTGCCAGCAGCCTGGGAGGGGTTCAGCCCCAGCATTTT. Based on the CDR3 plus reference TRBV9 and TRBJ1-5, the full variable domain is DSGVTQTPKHLITATGQRVTLRCSPRSGDLSVYWYQQSLDQGLQFLIQYYNGEERAKGNILERFSAQQFPDLHSELNLSSLELGDSALYFCASSLGGVQPQHFGDGTRLSIL.